These 30 T cell receptor beta chains came from one sample sequenced in a study of T cells in Graves' hyperthyroidism and ophthalmopathy. Amplification targeted TCR beta CDR3 regions from RNA transcripts. Using the HTBI primer set, a first-round RT-PCR was run on the TCR CDR3. TCRdb re-called the multiplex PCR reads through MiXCR, storing one row per CDR3 protein. The sample yields 400,000 to 600,000 distinct CDR3 sequences, about a fifth seen once. Sequencing used blood. These receptors all stem from a man aged 18 to 29 with Graves' hyperthyroidism.

This clonotype came up many times. The rearrangement joins TRBV20-1 to TRBJ2-5; 7 positions match TRBD1. Germline values: CDR1 DFQATT, CDR2 SNEGSKA (reference sequence). The V segment lost 0 bases and the J segment 2 bases; nucleotides outside the gene matches: 0. The CDR3 has 13 amino acids. CDR3 amino acids: CSARDRGQETQYF. The DNA of the CDR3 is TGCAGTGCTAGAGACAGGGGGCAAGAGACCCAGTACTTC.

This clonotype has a count of ten or more. This chain joins TRBV12-3 or TRBV12-4 and TRBJ2-5, with 8 bases that match TRBD2. CDR3 length equals 14 residues. V lost 6 bases to trimming and J lost 1 base; unmatched junction nucleotides: 4. The CDR3 bases are TGTGCCAGCAGCACTAGCGGAACCCAAGAGACCCAGTACTTC. It codes for CASSTSGTQETQYF.

This clonotype was counted at least ten times. A much larger clone differs from this one at a single base, so this may be a read error. The V and J genes are TRBV6-1 and TRBJ1-1; D not resolved. The CDR3 contains 15 residues. CDR1 and CDR2 from the germline V gene are MNHNS and SASEGT. The CDR3 DNA is TGTGTCAGCAGTGAAAGGTGGCGGAAGAACACTGAAGCTTTCTTT. It yields the protein CVSSERWRKNTEAFF.

The V call is TRBV2, the J call TRBJ2-4, with D possibly called TRBD1 or TRBD2 (5 bases each). The CDR3 runs 15 residues. Germline assignment: CDR1 SNHLY and CDR2 FYNNEI. The V end was cut by 3 bases, the J end by 0 bases, with 9 bases between. CDR3 bases: TGTGCCAGCAGTGAGTTGAGGGGAGCCAAAAACATTCAGTACTTC. Amino acid sequence: CASSELRGAKNIQYF.

The chain joins TRBV6-1 to TRBJ1-1; 9 bases align to TRBD1. The germline CDR1 and CDR2 sequences are MNHNS and SASEGT. The CDR3 has 13 amino acids. Here the CDR3 reads CATGGMWDTEAFF. The DNA of the CDR3 is TGTGCAACAGGGGGCATGTGGGACACTGAAGCTTTCTTT.

The J gene is TRBJ1-1, the V gene TRBV11-2; the D gene is possibly TRBD1 (6 bases). Germline V gives CDR1 SGHAT, CDR2 FQNNGV. The ends were cut back, 0 bases at V and 2 bases at J, with 22 bases in the middle. The CDR3 has 19 residues. DNA for the CDR3: TGTGCCAGCAGCTTAGATTATAGTCAAGGGGGTAGGGTTAACACTGAAGCTTTCTTT. Its translation: CASSLDYSQGGRVNTEAFF.

This clonotype has a count of ten or more. The rearrangement uses TRBV24-1 and TRBJ1-2; D unclear. Between the trimmed V and J ends, which lost 1 base and 5 bases, there was a span of 7 bases. The CDR3 spans 13 residues. Germline V CDR1 and CDR2: KGHDR, SFDVKD. The CDR3 coding sequence is TGTGCCACCAGTGATTTTAGTGGATATGGCTACACCTTC. Translation gives CATSDFSGYGYTF.

A remark on this clonotype: The limits of the CDR3 on the DNA are not certain, so only TCRdb's listed CDR3 is given. The chain combines TRBV6-5 with TRBJ1-2. The CDR3 length is 14 residues, termini included. The germline V gene has CDR1 MNHEY and CDR2 SVGAGI. CDR3 protein: CASSSSTVNYGYTF.

This clonotype was counted ten times or more. This chain links TRBV27 with TRBJ1-6; 8 positions match TRBD1. This CDR3 comprises 14 residues. V lost 7 bases to trimming and J lost 6 bases; unmatched junction nucleotides: 5. CDR1 is MNHEY, CDR2 SMNVEV, per germline (reference sequence). CDR3 residues: CASMPGQGNSPLHF. CDR3 DNA sequence: TGTGCCAGCATGCCCGGACAGGGTAATTCACCCCTCCACTTT.

The chain recombines TRBV3-1 with TRBJ2-5; 8 bases align to TRBD2. Trimming at V came to 1 base and at J to 5 bases, leaving 6 bases not matched to a gene. Germline lookup yields CDR1 LGHDT and CDR2 YNNKEL (reference sequence). The CDR3 extends over 15 amino acids. The CDR3 here is CASSQGGGPWETQYF. CDR3 DNA sequence: TGTGCCAGCAGCCAAGGCGGGGGGCCCTGGGAGACCCAGTACTTC.

This clonotype was counted many times. V is TRBV6-5 and J is TRBJ2-7; D is tentatively TRBD1 or TRBD2 (6 bases each). Looked up from germline, CDR1 is MNHEY and CDR2 is SVGAGI. V was cut by 7 bases and J by 5 bases, with 21 bases left in between. The CDR3 spans 15 residues. CDR3 coding DNA: TGTGCCAGCACCAAGAGGGGGGAGTCGTACGACGAGCAGTACTTC. This sequence encodes CASTKRGESYDEQYF.

This clonotype was detected only a few times. CDR3: CASSQAGLSSNQPQHF. The CDR3 DNA is TGCGCCAGCAGCCAAGCGGGATTGAGTAGCAATCAGCCCCAGCATTTT. This sequence joins TRBV4-1 and TRBJ1-5; D unresolved. Trimming cost V 1 base and J 0 bases, with 10 bases left between them. CDR1 and CDR2 from the germline V gene are MGHRA and YSYEKL. The CDR3 has 16 residues.

J is TRBJ2-3 and V is TRBV11-2, with TRBD2 identical over 7 bases. J lost 2 bases, V lost 3 bases, and 5 bases had no gene match. The CDR3 runs 15 residues. The germline CDR1 and CDR2 sequences are SGHAT and FQNNGV. As DNA, the CDR3 is TGTGCCAGCAGCTTTGGGAGGGTCCCCACAGATACGCAGTATTTT. It yields the protein CASSFGRVPTDTQYF. The whole variable domain, remainder taken from reference TRBV11-2 and TRBJ2-3, is EAGVAQSPRYKIIEKRQSVAFWCNPISGHATLYWYQQILGQGPKLLIQFQNNGVVDDSQLPKDRFSAERLKGVDSTLKIQPAKLEDSAVYLCASSFGRVPTDTQYFGPGTRLTVL.

On this clonotype itself: A clone one base away is much larger, so this may be a read error. This chain links TRBV28 with TRBJ1-1; D is unclear. There are 11 residues in the CDR3. The V gene's germline CDR1 is MDHEN and CDR2 SYDVKM. Trimming took 8 bases from V and 3 from J, leaving 7 bases between them. The CDR3 protein is CASRQYTEAFF. In nucleotides, the CDR3 is TGTGCCAGCCGTCAGTACACTGAAGCTTTCTTT. Full variable domain (missing parts from reference TRBV28 and TRBJ1-1): DVKVTQSSRYLVKRTGEKVFLECVQDMDHENMFWYRQDPGLGLRLIYFSYDVKMKEKGDIPEGYSVSREKKERFSLILESASTNQTSMYLCASRQYTEAFFGQGTRLTVV.

The J gene is TRBJ1-2, the V gene TRBV28, with D tentatively TRBD1 (5 bases). The V gene lost 4 bases and the J gene lost 7 bases, with 13 bases spanning the gap. The CDR3 is 13 amino acids. Germline V gene data show CDR1 as MDHEN and CDR2 as SYDVKM. CDR3 DNA sequence: TGTGCCAGCAGTTCCCTCGGGGGGGGTGGCTACACCTTC. Its translation: CASSSLGGGGYTF.

The chain joins TRBV30 to TRBJ1-5; possibly TRBD1 for D (5 bases). CDR3 length: 15 amino acids. Germline CDR1 and CDR2: GTSNPN and SVGIG (reference sequence). Trimming stripped 0 bases from V and 7 bases from J, with 16 bases between. The CDR3 reads CAWSVLRGSGQPQHF. In DNA form, the CDR3 reads TGTGCCTGGAGTGTACTTAGGGGCTCGGGGCAGCCCCAGCATTTT.

A note on this clonotype: This may come from a read error, since a much larger clone is one base off. The V and J genes are TRBV12-3 or TRBV12-4 and TRBJ1-1; D gene unclear. The CDR3 has 14 residues. CDR3 DNA sequence: TGTGCCAGCAGTTTGTGGGGATTCAACACTGAAGCTTGCTTT. Amino acids: CASSLWGFNTEACF.

This clonotype was seen at least ten times. This chain links TRBV7-9 with TRBJ1-2; 8 bases map to TRBD1. Trimming removed 5 bases from V and 4 bases from J; junction bases left unmatched: 6. Germline V gene sequence: CDR1 SEHNR, CDR2 FQNEAQ (reference sequence). The CDR3 is 14 residues long. CDR3 nucleotide sequence: TGTGCCAGCAGCCTATCAGGGGGCACCTATGGCTACACCTTC. Translated: CASSLSGGTYGYTF.

This clonotype was observed a handful of times. CDR3 coding DNA: TGTGCCAGCAGCGTAGATGGCAGGGTAAAGACTGAAGCTTTCTTT. Translated: CASSVDGRVKTEAFF. The chain uses TRBV9 and TRBJ1-1; D is possibly TRBD1 (5 bases). Germline CDR1 reads SGDLS; CDR2 reads YYNGEE. The CDR3 runs to 15 residues. Trimming took 0 bases from V and 5 from J, leaving 14 bases between them.

This clonotype was counted many times. DNA of the CDR3: TGTGCCAGCAGTGCCGTAGAGCCGGGACTAGCGTTGGAGACCCAGTACTTC. It codes for CASSAVEPGLALETQYF. The chain couples TRBV2 to TRBJ2-5; TRBD2 matches at 10 bases. Germline V gives CDR1 SNHLY, CDR2 FYNNEI. The V and J ends lost 4 bases and 5 bases, in that order; junction bases with no gene match: 13. The CDR3 extends over 17 amino acids.

At least ten counts were recorded for this clonotype. The CDR3 region is CASSLRQRNTGELFF. CDR3 bases: TGTGCCAGTAGTTTGAGACAGCGGAACACCGGGGAGCTGTTTTTT. The chain carries TRBV19 and TRBJ2-2; possibly TRBD1 for D (5 bases). CDR1 LNHDA and CDR2 SQIVND come from the germline V gene (reference sequence). The V end was cut by 5 bases, the J end by 1 base, with 11 bases between. The CDR3 consists of 15 residues.

This clonotype has a handful of counts. V is TRBV2 and J is TRBJ1-2; 12 bases match TRBD1. The CDR3 is 18 amino acids. Germline V CDR1 and CDR2: SNHLY, FYNNEI. J gave up 5 bases and V 2 bases, and 12 bases lay outside the gene matches. The CDR3 sequence is CASSESPGTGGAVYGYTF. For the CDR3, the DNA is TGTGCCAGCAGTGAATCCCCCGGGACAGGGGGCGCGGTATATGGCTACACCTTC. The full variable domain, in which reference TRBV2 and TRBJ1-2 provide the parts outside the CDR3, is EPEVTQTPSHQVTQMGQEVILRCVPISNHLYFYWYRQILGQKVEFLVSFYNNEISEKSEIFDDQFSVERPDGSNFTLKIRSTKLEDSAMYFCASSESPGTGGAVYGYTFGSGTRLTVV.

As for this clonotype: A much larger clone lies one base from this, so it may be a read error. The chain uses TRBV28 and TRBJ2-7, with TRBD1 matching over 9 bases. The trim removed 8 bases at V and 3 bases at J, leaving 11 bases unmatched. Per germline, CDR1 MDHEN and CDR2 SYDVKM. The CDR3 runs 15 residues. This chain's CDR3 is CASCPRGTGNYEQYF. The CDR3 region has the DNA TGTGCCAGCTGTCCTCGCGGGACAGGGAACTACGAGCAGTACTTC.

This clonotype appeared many times. V is TRBV30 and J is TRBJ1-2; D unclear. Germline CDR1 GTSNPN, CDR2 SVGIG (reference sequence). CDR3 length equals 13 residues. The ends were cut back, 1 base at V and 2 bases at J, with 8 bases in the middle. For the CDR3, the DNA is TGTGCCTGGAGTGAGGAGGAAAACTATGGCTACACCTTC. It is translated as CAWSEEENYGYTF.

The chain employs TRBV3-1 and TRBJ1-3; unclear D gene. This CDR3 comprises 15 residues. Deletions cut 1 base from V and 0 bases from J, with 7 bases between. The germline gives CDR1 LGHDT, CDR2 YNNKEL (reference sequence). The CDR3 region is CASSQASPSGNTIYF. CDR3 coding DNA: TGTGCCAGCAGCCAAGCGTCTCCCTCTGGAAACACCATATATTTT.

The CDR3 region is CASSIEEGYFSNQPQHF. The CDR3 DNA reads as TGTGCCAGTAGTATAGAGGAAGGCTACTTCAGCAATCAGCCCCAGCATTTT. This chain uses TRBV19 with TRBJ1-5; no firm D call. Trimming pared 0 bases from V and 1 base from J, leaving 13 bases between. CDR3 length: 17 amino acids. Germline CDR1 LNHDA, CDR2 SQIVND (reference sequence).

The table lists this clonotype with many counts. The chain couples TRBV12-3 or TRBV12-4 to TRBJ1-2; no firm D call. V was clipped by 6 bases and J by 6 bases, with 14 bases between them. CDR3 size: 13 residues. The CDR3 sequence: CASSFGLMDGYTF. The CDR3 DNA is TGTGCCAGCAGCTTTGGACTGATGGATGGCTACACCTTC.

At least ten counts were recorded for this clonotype. The chain recombines TRBV5-1 with TRBJ1-2; 7 positions match TRBD1. The germline V gene encodes CDR1 SGHRS and CDR2 YFSETQ. The CDR3 sequence is 13 residues long. Losses at the gene ends were 4 bases for V and 7 bases for J; bases not matched to a gene: 7. Here the CDR3 reads CASSPGEGAGYTF. CDR3 DNA: TGCGCCAGCAGCCCCGGGGAGGGGGCTGGCTACACCTTC. The full variable domain, completed using reference TRBV5-1 and TRBJ1-2, is KAGVTQTPRYLIKTRGQQVTLSCSPISGHRSVSWYQQTPGQGLQFLFEYFSETQRNKGNFPGRFSGRQFSNSRSEMNVSTLELGDSALYLCASSPGEGAGYTFGSGTRLTVV.

The chain uses TRBV13 and TRBJ2-3; D call uncertain. The CDR3 length is 15 residues. V was cut by 5 bases and J by 2 bases, with 14 bases left in between. Germline assignment: CDR1 PRHDT and CDR2 FYEKMQ (reference sequence). The CDR3 region has the DNA TGTGCCAGCAGCCCCCGCGGCCTGCCCACAGATACGCAGTATTTT. Protein product: CASSPRGLPTDTQYF.

This clonotype occurred many times. V and J are TRBV4-1 and TRBJ2-5, with TRBD2 identical over 8 bases. This CDR3 region has 16 residues. Looked up from germline, CDR1 is MGHRA and CDR2 is YSYEKL. Germline trimming cut 0 bases from V and 3 bases from J; bases unmatched to any gene: 6. The CDR3 region has the DNA TGCGCCAGCAGCCAAGACGAGCGGGGGATTGAAGAGACCCAGTACTTC. It is translated as CASSQDERGIEETQYF.